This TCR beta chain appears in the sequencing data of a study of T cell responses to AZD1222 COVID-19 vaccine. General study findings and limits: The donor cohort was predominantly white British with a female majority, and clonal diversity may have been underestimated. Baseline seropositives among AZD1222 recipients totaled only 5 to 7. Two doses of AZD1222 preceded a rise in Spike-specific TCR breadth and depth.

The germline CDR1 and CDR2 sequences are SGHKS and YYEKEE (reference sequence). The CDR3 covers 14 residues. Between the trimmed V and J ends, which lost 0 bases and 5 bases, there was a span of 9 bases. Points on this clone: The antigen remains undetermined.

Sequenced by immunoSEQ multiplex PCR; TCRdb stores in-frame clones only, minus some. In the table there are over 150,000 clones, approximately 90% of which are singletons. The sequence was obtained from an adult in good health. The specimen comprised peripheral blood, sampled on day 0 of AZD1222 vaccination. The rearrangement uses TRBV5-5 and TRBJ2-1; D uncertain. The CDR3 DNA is TGTGCCAGCAGCTTGGGAATTTCGGACAATGAGCAGTTCTTC. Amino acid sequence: CASSLGISDNEQFF.